This is a list of T cell receptor beta chains from one sample in a study of T cells after yellow fever vaccination. TCRdb fed the 5' RACE reads into MiXCR, producing one record per CDR3 protein. This table has 300,000 to 400,000 distinct CDR3 sequences, around 12% appearing once. The source was CD4+ T cells sorted from PBMCs, collected 15 days after the yellow fever booster vaccination. The receptors were gathered from a young man who received the YFV17D yellow fever vaccine. Each CDR3 is given with its conserved first and last residue. The order of the fields is clone size, V gene, D gene, J gene, CDR3 protein, CDR3 DNA. The D gene is left open where the match is weak. Clone size is not always given. Where it is, it says once, few, many or a class for expanded clones.

size: few; V: TRBV5-1; D: NA; J: TRBJ1-1; CDR3: CASSLYRDMNTEAFF; DNA: TGCGCCAGCAGCTTGTACAGGGACATGAACACTGAAGCTTTCTTT
size: NA; V: TRBV5-1; D: TRBD1; J: TRBJ2-5; CDR3: CASARDRGKETQYF; DNA: TGCGCCAGCGCGAGGGACAGGGGAAAAGAGACCCAGTACTTC
size: NA; V: TRBV9; D: TRBD1; J: TRBJ2-5; CDR3: CASSGQGARETQYF; DNA: TGTGCCAGCAGCGGACAGGGGGCCCGGGAGACCCAGTACTTC
size: NA; V: TRBV7-3; D: TRBD1; J: TRBJ1-4; CDR3: CASSTDRGQKLFF; DNA: TGTGCCAGCAGCACCGACAGGGGACAAAAACTGTTTTTT
size: NA; V: TRBV25-1; D: TRBD1; J: TRBJ1-5; CDR3: CASSGTSGGHQPQHF; DNA: TGTGCCAGCAGTGGGACCTCAGGGGGCCACCAGCCCCAGCATTTT
size: few; V: TRBV6-5; D: NA; J: TRBJ2-7; CDR3: CASSRPGGGLNEQYF; DNA: TGTGCCAGCAGCCGCCCAGGGGGGGGTCTCAACGAGCAGTACTTC
size: few; V: TRBV7-9; D: TRBD2; J: TRBJ2-1; CDR3: CASSPPSAGGLNEQFF; DNA: TGTGCCAGCAGCCCCCCATCCGCGGGGGGGCTTAATGAGCAGTTCTTC
size: few; V: TRBV5-5; D: TRBD1; J: TRBJ1-6; CDR3: CASSFYGTGNSPLHF; DNA: TGTGCCAGCAGCTTTTACGGGACAGGGAATTCACCCCTCCACTTT
size: few; V: TRBV29-1; D: NA; J: TRBJ2-3; CDR3: CSVEGAQGRDTQYF; DNA: TGCAGCGTTGAAGGTGCCCAGGGGAGGGATACGCAGTATTTT
size: NA; V: TRBV4-1; D: NA; J: TRBJ2-3; CDR3: CASSQGNRRTTTDTQYF; DNA: TGCGCCAGCAGCCAAGGGAACAGGCGAACCACCACAGATACGCAGTATTTT
size: NA; V: TRBV24-1; D: NA; J: TRBJ1-2; CDR3: CATSDRTVGEGYTF; DNA: TGTGCCACCAGTGATCGGACTGTTGGAGAGGGCTACACCTTC
size: NA; V: TRBV12-3/TRBV12-4; D: NA; J: TRBJ1-1; CDR3: CASRGGGNAEAFF; DNA: TGTGCCAGCAGGGGGGGAGGGAACGCTGAAGCTTTCTTT
size: NA; V: TRBV27; D: NA; J: TRBJ1-5; CDR3: CASRSSQHNQPQHF; DNA: TGTGCCAGCAGATCGAGTCAGCACAATCAGCCCCAGCATTTT
size: few; V: TRBV29-1; D: NA; J: TRBJ1-2; CDR3: CSVPAGDGYGYTF; DNA: TGCAGCGTTCCCGCGGGGGACGGCTATGGCTACACCTTC
size: few; V: TRBV3-1; D: TRBD1; J: TRBJ1-1; CDR3: CASSQRGQFEAFF; DNA: TGTGCCAGCAGCCAAAGGGGACAGTTTGAAGCTTTCTTT
size: NA; V: TRBV12-3/TRBV12-4; D: TRBD2; J: TRBJ2-7; CDR3: CASRGTSGGEQYF; DNA: TGTGCCAGCAGGGGGACTAGCGGGGGGGAGCAGTACTTC
size: few; V: TRBV13; D: NA; J: TRBJ2-3; CDR3: CASNFYATDTQYF; DNA: TGTGCCAGCAACTTTTATGCCACAGATACGCAGTATTTT
size: NA; V: TRBV7-9; D: TRBD1; J: TRBJ1-3; CDR3: CASSLGDSSGNTIYF; DNA: TGTGCCAGCAGCTTAGGGGACAGCTCTGGAAACACCATATATTTT
size: many; V: TRBV4-3; D: NA; J: TRBJ2-5; CDR3: CASSQQGSVGETQYF; DNA: TGCGCCAGCAGCCAACAGGGGTCCGTGGGAGAGACCCAGTACTTC
size: few; V: TRBV11-2; D: NA; J: TRBJ2-7; CDR3: CASSWSPLLSYEQYF; DNA: TGTGCCAGCAGCTGGTCACCTCTTCTCTCCTACGAGCAGTACTTC
size: NA; V: TRBV6-5; D: NA; J: TRBJ1-1; CDR3: CASSYNVNTEAFF; DNA: TGTGCCAGCAGTTACAACGTGAACACTGAAGCTTTCTTT
size: few; V: TRBV7-3; D: NA; J: TRBJ2-3; CDR3: CASTVGAGTDTQYF; DNA: TGTGCCAGCACGGTAGGGGCTGGCACAGATACGCAGTATTTT
size: few; V: TRBV7-9; D: TRBD1; J: TRBJ1-2; CDR3: CASSFRDRENGYTF; DNA: TGTGCCAGCAGCTTCCGGGACAGGGAGAATGGCTACACCTTC
size: NA; V: TRBV29-1; D: NA; J: TRBJ2-3; CDR3: CSASSLTDTQYF; DNA: TGCAGCGCTTCCTCCCTCACAGATACGCAGTATTTT
size: few; V: TRBV7-7; D: NA; J: TRBJ2-5; CDR3: CASSHTGTRYQETQYF; DNA: TGTGCCAGCAGCCACACCGGGACAAGATACCAAGAGACCCAGTACTTC
size: few; V: TRBV5-1; D: TRBD2; J: TRBJ2-3; CDR3: CASSLAAQLTDTQYF; DNA: TGCGCCAGCTCCCTAGCGGCCCAACTCACAGATACGCAGTATTTT
size: few; V: TRBV18; D: TRBD2; J: TRBJ2-5; CDR3: CASSPWASGGPKETQYF; DNA: TGTGCCAGCTCACCGTGGGCTAGCGGGGGCCCCAAGGAGACCCAGTACTTC
size: few; V: TRBV9; D: NA; J: TRBJ2-1; CDR3: CASSVWAGTYNEQFF; DNA: TGTGCCAGCAGCGTATGGGCGGGGACCTACAATGAGCAGTTCTTC
size: NA; V: TRBV5-8; D: NA; J: TRBJ1-4; CDR3: CASSGRTGGNEKLFF; DNA: TGTGCCAGCAGCGGCCGGACGGGGGGGAATGAAAAACTGTTTTTT
size: NA; V: TRBV7-2; D: NA; J: TRBJ2-3; CDR3: CASSLVGLGSDTQYF; DNA: TGTGCCAGCAGCTTAGTGGGACTGGGGTCCGATACGCAGTATTTT
size: NA; V: TRBV12-3/TRBV12-4; D: NA; J: TRBJ1-1; CDR3: CASSVDSLNTEAFF; DNA: TGTGCCAGCAGCGTTGACAGCTTGAACACTGAAGCTTTCTTT
size: NA; V: TRBV4-2; D: NA; J: TRBJ2-3; CDR3: CASSQDYRDTQYF; DNA: TGTGCCAGCAGCCAAGATTATAGGGATACGCAGTATTTT
size: few; V: TRBV6-2/TRBV6-3; D: NA; J: TRBJ2-1; CDR3: CASSYIHRTVDNEQFF; DNA: TGTGCCAGCAGCTACATACACCGTACTGTAGACAATGAGCAGTTCTTC
size: many; V: TRBV5-6; D: NA; J: TRBJ1-1; CDR3: CASTLYSVRTEAFF; DNA: TGTGCCAGCACCCTTTATAGCGTTAGGACTGAAGCTTTCTTT
size: few; V: TRBV7-8; D: TRBD1; J: TRBJ2-7; CDR3: CASSPGQVGYEQYF; DNA: TGTGCCAGCAGCCCGGGACAGGTGGGCTACGAGCAGTACTTC
size: few; V: TRBV5-1; D: NA; J: TRBJ1-4; CDR3: CASSLGAPINEKLFF; DNA: TGCGCCAGCAGCTTGGGGGCACCGATTAATGAAAAACTGTTTTTT
size: few; V: TRBV15; D: NA; J: TRBJ1-2; CDR3: CATSRPGTVYGYTF; DNA: TGTGCCACCAGCAGACCCGGGACGGTCTATGGCTACACCTTC
size: NA; V: TRBV6-1; D: NA; J: TRBJ2-5; CDR3: CASSAQGGNQETQYF; DNA: TGTGCCAGCAGTGCCCAGGGGGGGAACCAAGAGACCCAGTACTTC
size: few; V: TRBV7-2; D: NA; J: TRBJ2-1; CDR3: CASSFRGPAYNEQFF; DNA: TGTGCCAGCAGCTTTAGGGGCCCCGCCTACAATGAGCAGTTCTTC
size: few; V: TRBV4-3; D: NA; J: TRBJ2-2; CDR3: CASSGTGHLNTGELFF; DNA: TGCGCCAGCAGCGGTACGGGACATCTGAACACCGGGGAGCTGTTTTTT
size: few; V: TRBV5-5; D: NA; J: TRBJ2-3; CDR3: CASSLRVARSDTQYF; DNA: TGTGCCAGCAGCCTCAGGGTAGCTCGGTCAGATACGCAGTATTTT
size: NA; V: TRBV4-1; D: NA; J: TRBJ2-7; CDR3: CASSQAGRATTYEQYF; DNA: TGCGCCAGCAGCCAAGCGGGCAGGGCAACTACCTACGAGCAGTACTTC
size: many; V: TRBV6-1; D: NA; J: TRBJ2-5; CDR3: CASSEVTATETQYF; DNA: TGTGCCAGCAGTGAAGTGACAGCGACTGAGACCCAGTACTTC
size: many; V: TRBV5-1; D: NA; J: TRBJ1-1; CDR3: CASSLGASRSVTEAFF; DNA: TGCGCCAGCAGCTTGGGAGCCTCGAGAAGCGTCACTGAAGCTTTCTTT
size: NA; V: TRBV12-3/TRBV12-4; D: NA; J: TRBJ2-3; CDR3: CASSLRDLASDTQYF; DNA: TGTGCCAGCAGTTTGAGAGATCTAGCGTCAGATACGCAGTATTTT
size: NA; V: TRBV3-1; D: NA; J: TRBJ2-3; CDR3: CASSQVLATDTQYF; DNA: TGTGCCAGCAGCCAAGTACTAGCCACAGATACGCAGTATTTT
size: many; V: TRBV5-1; D: NA; J: TRBJ2-1; CDR3: CASSLENEQFF; DNA: TGCGCCAGCAGCTTAGAAAATGAGCAGTTCTTC
size: NA; V: TRBV6-4; D: TRBD2; J: TRBJ2-1; CDR3: CASSDSRGGAYNEQFF; DNA: TGTGCCAGCAGTGACTCGCGGGGGGGGGCCTACAATGAGCAGTTCTTC
size: few; V: TRBV3-1; D: TRBD1; J: TRBJ1-2; CDR3: CASSHGQGAYGYTF; DNA: TGTGCCAGCAGCCACGGACAGGGGGCCTATGGCTACACCTTC
size: few; V: TRBV20-1; D: TRBD1; J: TRBJ1-2; CDR3: CSASTLRDSLSNIYTF; DNA: TGCAGTGCTAGTACCTTAAGGGACAGCCTCTCGAATATCTACACCTTC
size: few; V: TRBV4-1; D: NA; J: TRBJ1-5; CDR3: CASSQELGASNQPQHF; DNA: TGCGCCAGCAGCCAAGAATTGGGAGCGTCTAATCAGCCCCAGCATTTT
size: few; V: TRBV5-1; D: NA; J: TRBJ2-3; CDR3: CASSPGVAASTDTQYF; DNA: TGCGCCAGCAGCCCCGGGGTAGCGGCTAGCACAGATACGCAGTATTTT
size: NA; V: TRBV12-3/TRBV12-4; D: TRBD1; J: TRBJ1-3; CDR3: CASRGLTGSGNTIYF; DNA: TGTGCCAGCAGGGGACTGACAGGGAGTGGAAACACCATATATTTT
size: few; V: TRBV20-1; D: TRBD1; J: TRBJ1-1; CDR3: CSARDLQGQVEAFF; DNA: TGCAGTGCTAGAGATTTACAGGGACAGGTTGAAGCTTTCTTT
size: NA; V: TRBV10-3; D: NA; J: TRBJ1-2; CDR3: CAISESGDGYTF; DNA: TGTGCCATCAGTGAGTCGGGCGATGGCTACACCTTC